The following is a T cell receptor beta chain sequence with its context. Its matching antigen is unknown. The data originate from a study of cytotoxic CD8 clonotypes in ibrutinib-treated CLL. For the study at large: By median around 66 months, approximately twelve had progressed and about 15 stayed remitted; responses had been 2 complete and about 24 partial. General observations from the study: Before falling back toward baseline at progression, clonality had risen at the time of ibrutinib response.

Data came from immunoSEQ multiplex PCR; TCRdb stores just in-frame clones and leaves some out. The sample lists 25,000 to 30,000 clones, around three fifths occurring once. Trimming pared 4 bases from V and 1 base from J, leaving 16 bases between. CDR1 and CDR2 (germline): MGHRA, YSYEKL. CDR3 length equals 16 residues. The source material was PBMCs, sampled before ibrutinib treatment. The receptor comes from a human donor with chronic lymphocytic leukemia. The chain carries TRBV4-1 and TRBJ1-1; D possibly corresponds to TRBD1 (6 bases). The CDR3 coding sequence is TGCGCCAGCAGCCCCCGGACAGCTATAACGAACACTGAAGCTTTCTTT. As protein: CASSPRTAITNTEAFF.